These T cell receptor beta chains were read from a single sample in a study of blood T cell repertoires in COVID-19. Libraries were prepared by immunoSEQ multiplex PCR; TCRdb keeps only in-frame clonotypes and omits some of them. The table includes 200,000 to 250,000 clones, 80% detected once. Specimen: PBMCs or T cells enriched from blood (not recorded which). All receptors derive from a man younger than 40 with acute COVID-19. Each CDR3 is given with its conserved first and last residue. A D gene is named only where the DNA matches it firmly. Expanded clones get a size class; other rows say once, few or many, or leave the size out.

>12|-|TRBJ2-1|TRBV3-1/TRBV3-2|-
CASSQILGEQFF
TGTGCCAGCAGCCAAATACTCGGTGAGCAGTTCTTC
>10|-|TRBJ1-2|TRBV20-1|-
CSAGEIGYTF
TGCAGTGCCGGAGAGATAGGCTACACCTTC
>14|-|TRBJ1-3|TRBV7-9|-
CASSLDISGNTIYF
TGTGCCAGCAGCCTGGACATCTCTGGAAACACCATATATTTT
>15|-|TRBJ1-2|TRBV12-1|few
CASSFVGGMGYGYTF
TGTGCCAGCAGCTTTGTAGGGGGAATGGGCTATGGCTACACCTTC
>14|-|TRBJ1-2|TRBV5-4|-
CASSPNTVNYGYTF
TGTGCCAGCAGCCCAAACACCGTCAACTATGGCTACACCTTC
>14|-|TRBJ1-1|TRBV19|few
CASSIESKNTEAFF
TGTGCCAGTAGTATAGAAAGCAAGAACACTGAAGCTTTCTTT
>17|-|TRBJ2-7|TRBV29-1|-
CSGASKEPSHHTYEQYF
TGCAGCGGTGCTAGCAAGGAACCCTCCCACCACACCTACGAGCAGTACTTC
>14|-|TRBJ1-6|TRBV27|few
CASSLRRNNSPLHF
TGTGCCAGCAGTTTGCGGCGGAATAATTCACCCCTCCACTTT
>15|TRBD2|TRBJ2-7|TRBV2|few
CASSPEATSGTEQYF
TGTGCCAGCAGTCCTGAAGCGACTAGCGGGACTGAGCAGTACTTC
>14|TRBD1|TRBJ1-2|TRBV25-1|-
CASAPNERTGGYTF
TGTGCCAGCGCCCCCAATGAACGGACAGGAGGCTACACCTTC
>16|-|TRBJ2-4|TRBV4-1|few
CASSQIVEVAKNIQYF
TGCGCCAGCAGCCAAATTGTAGAGGTAGCCAAAAACATTCAGTACTTC
>15|TRBD1|TRBJ1-6|TRBV2|-
CASSDPATGDSPLHF
TGTGCCAGCAGTGATCCTGCGACAGGGGATTCACCCCTCCACTTT
>14|-|TRBJ2-3|TRBV27|-
CASSPGKGTDTQYF
TGTGCCAGCAGTCCCGGGAAGGGCACAGATACGCAGTATTTT
>12|TRBD2|TRBJ2-7|TRBV30|-
CALGLAGGKQYF
TGTGCCTTGGGACTAGCGGGGGGCAAGCAGTACTTC
>15|TRBD2|TRBJ2-1|TRBV7-9|-
CAIQLAGGSYNEQFF
TGTGCCATCCAGCTAGCGGGGGGCTCCTACAATGAGCAGTTCTTC
>14|-|TRBJ2-5|TRBV19|-
CASSSQVTIETQYF
TGTGCCAGTAGCAGCCAGGTGACTATAGAGACCCAGTACTTC
>16|-|TRBJ2-7|TRBV14|once
CASSRLEAGAAYEQYF
TGTGCCAGCAGTCGCTTGGAGGCGGGGGCTGCCTACGAGCAGTACTTC
>15|TRBD1|TRBJ2-7|TRBV6-5|-
CASSPRQGRSYEQYF
TGTGCCAGCAGCCCCAGACAGGGGCGATCCTACGAGCAGTACTTC
>14|TRBD1|TRBJ1-1|TRBV14|-
CASSSWTGPSEAFF
TGTGCCAGCAGCTCGTGGACAGGGCCAAGTGAAGCTTTCTTT
>16|-|TRBJ1-5|TRBV21-1|-
CASSTRSGFSNQPQHF
TGTGCCAGCAGCACACGATCCGGGTTTAGCAATCAGCCCCAGCATTTT
>15|TRBD2|TRBJ2-1|TRBV7-2|-
CASSFGGGSYNEQFF
TGTGCCAGCAGCTTTGGGGGGGGCTCCTACAATGAGCAGTTCTTC
>15|-|TRBJ1-1|TRBV19|-
CASSVQGERDTEAFF
TGTGCCAGTAGTGTTCAGGGTGAACGGGACACTGAAGCTTTCTTT
>14|TRBD1|TRBJ1-1|TRBV7-3|-
CASSPRDSNTEAFF
TGTGCCAGCAGCCCAAGGGACAGTAACACTGAAGCTTTCTTT
>16|-|TRBJ1-1|TRBV6-1|-
CASSESIRGRNTEAFF
TGTGCCAGCAGTGAATCTATCAGGGGCCGGAACACTGAAGCTTTCTTT
>15|TRBD1|TRBJ1-1|TRBV18|-
CASSPRGRGDTEAFF
TGTGCCAGCTCACCACGGGGCAGGGGGGACACTGAAGCTTTCTTT
>14|TRBD2|TRBJ2-7|TRBV3-1/TRBV3-2|-
CASSSTAGSYEQYF
TGTGCCAGCAGCTCTACAGCGGGGTCCTACGAGCAGTACTTC
>18|TRBD1|TRBJ1-1|TRBV19|-
CASSPGQGRYEPNTEAFF
TGTGCCAGTAGTCCGGGACAGGGGAGATATGAACCGAACACTGAAGCTTTCTTT
>15|-|TRBJ1-2|TRBV28|-
CASSFWQGADYGYTF
TGTGCCAGCAGTTTTTGGCAGGGCGCTGACTATGGCTACACCTTC
>13|-|TRBJ1-1|TRBV12-3/TRBV12-4|-
CASSFGGMAEAFF
TGTGCCAGCAGTTTTGGGGGCATGGCTGAAGCTTTCTTT
>17|TRBD2|TRBJ2-2|TRBV4-1|-
CASSQTLGGAGAGELFF
TGCGCCAGCAGCCAAACTCTCGGGGGGGCCGGCGCCGGGGAGCTGTTTTTT
>13|-|TRBJ1-5|TRBV28|-
CASRQHQDQPQHF
TGTGCCAGTCGACAGCACCAAGATCAGCCCCAGCATTTT
>12|-|TRBJ2-7|TRBV5-6|-
CASTLDSYEQYF
TGTGCCAGCACTCTGGACAGCTACGAGCAGTACTTC
>14|-|TRBJ2-5|TRBV5-1|-
CASSLAWGGETQYF
TGCGCCAGCAGCTTGGCCTGGGGCGGCGAGACCCAGTACTTC
>14|-|TRBJ2-5|TRBV2|-
CASSEISRGEIQYF
TGTGCCAGCAGTGAAATCTCCCGAGGAGAGATCCAGTACTTC
>12|-|TRBJ1-1|TRBV29-1|-
CSVVADVSEAFF
TGCAGCGTTGTTGCGGATGTCTCTGAAGCTTTCTTT
>14|-|TRBJ2-5|TRBV18|-
CASSPPERQETQYF
TGTGCCAGCTCACCACCAGAGAGGCAAGAGACCCAGTACTTC
>14|-|TRBJ2-5|TRBV5-1|-
CASSLEGAGETQYF
TGCGCCAGCAGCTTGGAAGGCGCGGGGGAGACCCAGTACTTC
>16|TRBD1|TRBJ1-1|TRBV10-3|-
CAISPQDRDGNTEAFF
TGTGCCATCAGTCCGCAGGACAGGGATGGGAACACTGAAGCTTTCTTT
>15|-|TRBJ2-2|TRBV18|-
CASSPGRASTGELFF
TGTGCCAGCTCACCAGGCAGGGCGAGCACCGGGGAGCTGTTTTTT
>17|TRBD1|TRBJ1-2|TRBV7-3|-
CASSSTGTGGIRDGYTF
TGTGCCAGCAGCTCTACCGGGACAGGGGGCATTCGGGATGGCTACACCTTC
>12|-|TRBJ1-1|TRBV28|-
CASTDMNTEAFF
TGTGCCAGCACGGACATGAACACTGAAGCTTTCTTT
>10|-|TRBJ1-2|TRBV19|-
CASGQNGYTF
TGTGCCAGTGGGCAGAATGGCTACACCTTC
>15|-|TRBJ1-1|TRBV7-2|-
CASSPPRGMNTEAFF
TGTGCCAGCAGCCCCCCGAGAGGGATGAACACTGAAGCTTTCTTT
>17|TRBD2|TRBJ2-3|TRBV7-2|-
CASSPLSRGAYTDTQYF
TGTGCCAGCAGCCCCCTTTCGCGGGGGGCCTACACAGATACGCAGTATTTT
>12|TRBD1|TRBJ1-2|TRBV30|-
CAWSADRGDYTF
TGTGCCTGGAGTGCCGACAGGGGGGACTACACCTTC
>16|TRBD1|TRBJ2-5|TRBV2|-
CASSPGGTGGGETQYF
TGTGCCAGCAGCCCCGGGGGGACAGGGGGCGGGGAGACCCAGTACTTC
>14|-|TRBJ2-2|TRBV6-2/TRBV6-3|-
CASSSIGDTGELFF
TGTGCCAGCAGTTCGATAGGGGACACCGGGGAGCTGTTTTTT
>16|TRBD1|TRBJ1-6|TRBV2|-
CASRGQPNTVNSPLHF
TGTGCCAGCAGGGGACAGCCAAACACAGTAAATTCACCCCTCCACTTT